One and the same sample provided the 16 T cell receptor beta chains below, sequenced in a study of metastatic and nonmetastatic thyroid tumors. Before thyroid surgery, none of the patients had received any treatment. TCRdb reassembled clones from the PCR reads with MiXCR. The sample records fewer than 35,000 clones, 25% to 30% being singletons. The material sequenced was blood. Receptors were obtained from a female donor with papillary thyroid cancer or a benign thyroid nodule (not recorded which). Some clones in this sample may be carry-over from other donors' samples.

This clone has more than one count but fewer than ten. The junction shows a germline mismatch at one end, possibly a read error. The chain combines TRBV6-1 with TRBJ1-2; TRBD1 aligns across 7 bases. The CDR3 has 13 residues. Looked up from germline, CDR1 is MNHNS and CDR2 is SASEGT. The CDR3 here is CASSATGVGAQPF. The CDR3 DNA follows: TGTGCCAGCAGTGCCACAGGGGTAGGGGCCCAGCCATTC.

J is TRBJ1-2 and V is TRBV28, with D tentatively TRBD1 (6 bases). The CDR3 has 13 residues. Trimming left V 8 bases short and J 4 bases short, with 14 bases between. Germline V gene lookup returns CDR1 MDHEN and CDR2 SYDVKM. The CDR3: CASGVQGIYGYTF. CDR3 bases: TGTGCCAGCGGCGTACAGGGAATCTATGGCTACACCTTC.

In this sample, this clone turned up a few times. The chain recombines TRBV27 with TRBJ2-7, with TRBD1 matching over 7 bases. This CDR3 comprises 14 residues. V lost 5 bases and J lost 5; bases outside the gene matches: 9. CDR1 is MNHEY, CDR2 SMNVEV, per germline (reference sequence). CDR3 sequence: CASSPTDRAHEQYF. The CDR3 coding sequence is TGTGCCAGCAGTCCGACCGACAGGGCCCACGAGCAGTACTTC.

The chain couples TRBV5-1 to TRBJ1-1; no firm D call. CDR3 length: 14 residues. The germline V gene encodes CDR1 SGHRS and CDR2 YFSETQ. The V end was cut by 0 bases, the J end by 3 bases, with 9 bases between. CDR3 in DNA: TGCGCCAGCAGCTTGGCTGGTGGATACACTGAAGCTTTCTTT. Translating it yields CASSLAGGYTEAFF.

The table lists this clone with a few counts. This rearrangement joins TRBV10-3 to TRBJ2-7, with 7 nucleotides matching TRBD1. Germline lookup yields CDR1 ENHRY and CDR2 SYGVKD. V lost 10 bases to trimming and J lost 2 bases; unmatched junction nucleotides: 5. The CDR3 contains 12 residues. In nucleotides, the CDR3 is TGTGCCACCATGGGACAGACCTACGAGCAGTACTTC. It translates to CATMGQTYEQYF.

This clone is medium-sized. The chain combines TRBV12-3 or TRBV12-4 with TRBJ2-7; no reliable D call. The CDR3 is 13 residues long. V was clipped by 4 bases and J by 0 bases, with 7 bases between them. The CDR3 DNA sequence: TGTGCCAGCAGTTACAGCGTCTCCTACGAGCAGTACTTC. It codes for CASSYSVSYEQYF.

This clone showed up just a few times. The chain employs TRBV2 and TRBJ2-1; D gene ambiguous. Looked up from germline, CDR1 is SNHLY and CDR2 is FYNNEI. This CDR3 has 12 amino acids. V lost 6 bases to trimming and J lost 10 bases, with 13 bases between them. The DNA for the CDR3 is TGTGCCAGCAGCACATATTTGGGGGAGCAGTTCTTC. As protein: CASSTYLGEQFF.

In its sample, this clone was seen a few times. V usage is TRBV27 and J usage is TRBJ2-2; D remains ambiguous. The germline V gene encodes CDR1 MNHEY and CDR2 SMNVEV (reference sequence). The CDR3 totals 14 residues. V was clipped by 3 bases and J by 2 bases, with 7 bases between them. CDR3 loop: CASSLTLNTGELFF. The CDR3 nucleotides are TGTGCCAGCAGTTTGACACTTAACACCGGGGAGCTGTTTTTT.

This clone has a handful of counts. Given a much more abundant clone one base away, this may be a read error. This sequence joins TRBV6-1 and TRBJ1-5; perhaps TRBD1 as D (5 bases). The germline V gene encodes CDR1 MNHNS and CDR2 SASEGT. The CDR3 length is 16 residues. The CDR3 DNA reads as TGTGCCAGCAGCCGGGCCGACAGCTATAGCAATAAGCCCCAGCATTTT. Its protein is CASSRADSYSNKPQHF.

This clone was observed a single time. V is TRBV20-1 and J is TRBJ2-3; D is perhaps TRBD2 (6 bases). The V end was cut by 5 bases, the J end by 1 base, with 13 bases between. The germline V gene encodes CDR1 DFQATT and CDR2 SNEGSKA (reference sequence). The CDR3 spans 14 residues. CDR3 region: CSAFYSGGTDTQYF. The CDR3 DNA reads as TGCAGTGCTTTCTATAGCGGCGGCACAGATACGCAGTATTTT.

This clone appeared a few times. In DNA, the CDR3 is TGTGCCAGCAGCCCCGCCGAAGATACGCAGTATTTT. The encoded protein is CASSPAEDTQYF. The chain uses TRBV9 and TRBJ2-3; D is undetermined. Trimming stripped 4 bases from V and 5 bases from J, with 8 bases between. The CDR3 runs to 12 residues. CDR1 and CDR2 from the germline V gene are SGDLS and YYNGEE.

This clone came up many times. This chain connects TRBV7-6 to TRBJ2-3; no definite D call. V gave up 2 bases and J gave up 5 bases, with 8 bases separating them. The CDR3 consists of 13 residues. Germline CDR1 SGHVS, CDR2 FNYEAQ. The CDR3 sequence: CASSLYSLDTQYF. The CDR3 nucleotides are TGTGCCAGCAGCTTATACTCCCTAGATACGCAGTATTTT.

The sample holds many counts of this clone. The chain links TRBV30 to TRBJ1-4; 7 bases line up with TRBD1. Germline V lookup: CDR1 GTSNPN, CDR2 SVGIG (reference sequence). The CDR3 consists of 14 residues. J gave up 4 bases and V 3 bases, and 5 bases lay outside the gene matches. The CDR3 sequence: CAWSPGQYNEKLFF. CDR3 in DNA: TGTGCCTGGAGCCCGGGACAGTATAATGAAAAACTGTTTTTT. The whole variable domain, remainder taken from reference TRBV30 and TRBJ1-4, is SQTIHQWPATLVQPVGSPLSLECTVEGTSNPNLYWYRQAAGRGLQLLFYSVGIGQISSEVPQNLSASRPQDRQFILSSKKLLLSDSGFYLCAWSPGQYNEKLFFGSGTQLSVL.

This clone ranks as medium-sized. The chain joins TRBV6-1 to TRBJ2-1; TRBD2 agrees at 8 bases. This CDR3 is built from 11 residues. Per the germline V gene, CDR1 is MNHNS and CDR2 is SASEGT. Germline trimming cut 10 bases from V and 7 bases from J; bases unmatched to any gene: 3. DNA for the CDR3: TGTGCCACCCGGGGGGGTAATGAGCAGTTCTTC. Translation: CATRGGNEQFF.

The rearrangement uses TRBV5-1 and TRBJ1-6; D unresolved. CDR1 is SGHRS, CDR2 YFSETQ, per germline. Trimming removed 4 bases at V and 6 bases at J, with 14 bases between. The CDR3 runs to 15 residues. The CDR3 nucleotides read TGCGCCAGCAGCGTGGACGGCTATCCTAATTCACCCCTCCACTTT. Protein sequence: CASSVDGYPNSPLHF.

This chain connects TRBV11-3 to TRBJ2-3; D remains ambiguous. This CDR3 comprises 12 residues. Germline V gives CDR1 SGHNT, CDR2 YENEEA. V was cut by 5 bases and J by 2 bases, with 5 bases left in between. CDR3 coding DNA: TGTGCCAGCAGCGCCTACACAGATACGCAGTATTTT. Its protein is CASSAYTDTQYF.